The 12 T cell receptor beta chains below come from one sample, sequenced in a study of OX40 agonist ivuxolimab in advanced cancers. Clones were sequenced by immunoSEQ multiplex PCR, and TCRdb holds only the in-frame ones, with some missing. This sample carries 80,000 or so clones, approximately 85% of them seen once, and the ten largest clones take approximately 2.2%. The sequences come from CD4+ or CD8+ T cells sorted from blood, collected in a trial of the OX40 agonist ivuxolimab. The origin of the receptors is an adult with an advanced solid tumor such as melanoma, head and neck, liver or kidney cancer.

V is TRBV12-5 and J is TRBJ2-1, with D possibly being TRBD2 (6 bases). The CDR3 sequence is 13 residues long. V shed 7 bases and J shed 9 bases, with 16 bases lying between them. Germline loops: CDR1 LGHNT, CDR2 FRNRAP. CDR3 bases: TGTGCTAGTGCCCCCAGCGGGCCTAGTGAGCAGTTCTTC. Translation gives CASAPSGPSEQFF.

This rearrangement joins TRBV18 to TRBJ2-5; D call uncertain. This CDR3 contains 15 residues. Trimming removed 6 bases from V and 0 bases from J, with 14 bases in between. Germline V CDR1 and CDR2: KGHSH, LQKENI. CDR3 region: CASSPVKLYQETQYF. The CDR3 nucleotides read TGTGCCAGCTCCCCTGTCAAACTGTACCAAGAGACCCAGTACTTC.

This clone was seen only a few times. The rearrangement joins TRBV5-8 to TRBJ2-7; no firm D call. The CDR3 consists of 13 residues. The V and J ends lost 0 bases and 9 bases respectively, with 13 bases between them. In germline, CDR1 is SGHTS, CDR2 YDEGEE. CDR3 amino acids: CASSLDPFLVQYF. The CDR3 DNA follows: TGTGCCAGCAGCTTGGACCCTTTTTTGGTGCAGTACTTC.

The chain is built from TRBV6-1 and TRBJ1-2; 8 bases align to TRBD1. This CDR3 is built from 16 residues. The germline V gene encodes CDR1 MNHNS and CDR2 SASEGT. Germline trimming cut 2 bases from V and 4 bases from J; bases unmatched to any gene: 9. The CDR3 loop is CASSEQETGAPYGYTF. CDR3 in DNA: TGTGCCAGCAGTGAACAAGAGACAGGGGCCCCCTATGGCTACACCTTC.

This clone was seen just once. The rearrangement uses TRBV19 and TRBJ2-7; a possible D gene is TRBD1 (6 bases). This CDR3 has 15 amino acids. Germline CDR1 reads LNHDA; CDR2 reads SQIVND (reference sequence). Trimming stripped 5 bases from V and 1 base from J, with 15 bases between. CDR3 sequence: CASSPRQGRSYEQYF. The CDR3 nucleotides are TGTGCCAGTAGTCCCCGGCAGGGGCGTTCCTACGAGCAGTACTTC.

In this sample, this clone turned up once. The J gene is TRBJ2-3, the V gene TRBV7-3, with 7 bases fitting TRBD1. V lost 5 bases and J lost 1; bases outside the gene matches: 3. The V gene's germline CDR1 is SGHTA and CDR2 FQGTGA. The CDR3 has 14 residues. CDR3 loop: CASSRDSGTDTQYF. In DNA form, the CDR3 reads TGTGCCAGCAGCCGGGACAGTGGCACAGATACGCAGTATTTT.

The rearrangement uses TRBV28 and TRBJ2-5; TRBD1 matches at 10 bases. J was trimmed by 7 bases and V by 5 bases; bases with no gene match: 7. The V gene's germline CDR1 is MDHEN and CDR2 SYDVKM. This CDR3 comprises 14 residues. DNA for the CDR3: TGTGCCAGCAGTCCCTCCGGGACAGGGGTGACCCAGTACTTC. Its translation: CASSPSGTGVTQYF.

This clone was observed once. The J gene is TRBJ2-1, the V gene TRBV10-3, with a tentative D call TRBD1 (6 bases). V was shortened by 8 bases and J by 0 bases, with 11 bases between the two germline ends. The CDR3 is 14 amino acids. Looked up from germline, CDR1 is ENHRY and CDR2 is SYGVKD. CDR3 region: CAIRDTDSYNEQFF. In nucleotides, the CDR3 is TGTGCCATCCGGGACACCGACTCCTACAATGAGCAGTTCTTC.

The chain carries TRBV27 and TRBJ2-7; possible D gene TRBD2, 6 bases. The CDR3 totals 15 residues. Looked up from germline, CDR1 is MNHEY and CDR2 is SMNVEV (reference sequence). The ends were cut back, 6 bases at V and 2 bases at J, with 17 bases in the middle. The chain's CDR3 is CASSRDFYSPYEQYF. The DNA of the CDR3 is TGTGCCAGCAGCCGGGACTTTTATAGCCCCTACGAGCAGTACTTC.

This chain joins TRBV15 and TRBJ1-5; D is unresolved. The CDR3 has 13 residues. Germline CDR1 and CDR2: LNHNV and YYDKDF (reference sequence). Trimming removed 11 bases at V and 0 bases at J, with 11 bases between. Written as DNA, the CDR3 is TGTGCCTCGGCGGACTATAGCAATCAGCCCCAGCATTTT. Translating it yields CASADYSNQPQHF.

This chain joins TRBV9 and TRBJ1-1, with D maybe TRBD1 (5 bases). Trimming shortened V by 4 bases and J by 4 bases, and 17 bases separated the two germline ends. CDR3 size: 15 residues. Germline V gene sequence: CDR1 SGDLS, CDR2 YYNGEE. The CDR3 DNA sequence: TGTGCCAGCAGCTTCTCCGGAGGGGCGCGCACTGAAGCTTTCTTT. It encodes CASSFSGGARTEAFF.

This clone was counted a single time. V is TRBV12-2 and J is TRBJ2-7; the D call TRBD1 from the table was never checked on the DNA. TRBV12-2 is noted as a pseudogene. CDR3 length: 14 amino acids. CDR3 sequence (DNA): TGTGCAAGTCGCTTAGATAAAGGGGACTACGAGCAGTACTTC. Its translation: CASRLDKGDYEQYF.